Shown below are 22 T cell receptor beta chains from a single sample sequenced in a study of T cells in Graves' hyperthyroidism and ophthalmopathy. RNA transcripts yielded amplified TCR beta CDR3 regions. The TCR CDR3 first-round RT-PCR relied on the HTBI primer set. TCRdb reprocessed the multiplex PCR reads via MiXCR and lists one record per CDR3 protein. The repertoire includes approximately 410,000 distinct CDR3 sequences, approximately 15% of them detected once, and about 5% sits in the top ten. Specimen: blood. The origin of the receptors is a woman in her late teens or twenties with Graves' hyperthyroidism.

The chain couples TRBV25-1 to TRBJ2-1; unclear D gene. The ends were cut back, 3 bases at V and 2 bases at J, with 11 bases in the middle. Germline V lookup: CDR1 MGHDK, CDR2 SYGVNS. CDR3 length equals 15 residues. The DNA of the CDR3 is TGTGCCAGCAGTGATATAGTAATGGCCTACAATGAGCAGTTCTTC. This sequence encodes CASSDIVMAYNEQFF.

The table lists this clonotype with many counts. This chain uses TRBV29-1 with TRBJ1-2, with a possible D match to TRBD1 (5 bases). Germline V lookup: CDR1 SQVTM, CDR2 ANQGSEA. The CDR3 is 13 amino acids. The V gene lost 3 bases and the J gene lost 4 bases, with 12 bases spanning the gap. The CDR3 reads CSVEIRRGYGYTF. The CDR3 DNA reads TGCAGCGTTGAGATAAGGAGGGGCTATGGCTACACCTTC.

This clonotype was seen many times. The J gene is TRBJ2-3, the V gene TRBV12-5; D might be TRBD2 (6 bases). The germline gives CDR1 LGHNT, CDR2 FRNRAP. V was clipped by 2 bases and J by 9 bases, with 9 bases between them. This CDR3 contains 12 residues. CDR3 bases: TGTGCTAGTGGTTTGTTGGCGGGGACGCAGTATTTT. Translated, it gives CASGLLAGTQYF.

This clonotype was picked up many times. The genes are TRBV10-3 and TRBJ2-3; no reliable D call. The CDR3 totals 11 residues. The V and J ends lost 3 bases and 6 bases respectively, with 4 bases between them. Looked up from germline, CDR1 is ENHRY and CDR2 is SYGVKD. The CDR3 loop is CAISETDTQYF. The CDR3 coding sequence is TGTGCCATCAGTGAAACCGATACGCAGTATTTT.

This chain joins TRBV14 and TRBJ1-2; tentatively, D is TRBD1 (6 bases). Trimming pared 3 bases from V and 4 bases from J, leaving 9 bases between. Germline V lookup: CDR1 SGHDN, CDR2 FVKESK. The CDR3 length is 13 residues. The CDR3 is CASSQGGGYGYTF. The CDR3 coding sequence is TGTGCCAGCAGCCAGGGAGGGGGCTATGGCTACACCTTC.

V usage is TRBV10-3 and J usage is TRBJ2-1, with 7 bases matching TRBD2. Germline V lookup: CDR1 ENHRY, CDR2 SYGVKD. The length of the CDR3 is 15 residues. The V segment lost 3 bases and the J segment 6 bases; nucleotides outside the gene matches: 8. DNA of the CDR3: TGTGCCATCAGTGATCTGGCGGGAGAGACCAATGAGCAGTTCTTC. Encoded protein: CAISDLAGETNEQFF.

This clonotype was counted at least ten times. This chain links TRBV2 with TRBJ1-5; 8 bases are a match to TRBD1. CDR1 is SNHLY, CDR2 FYNNEI, per germline. This CDR3 spans 13 amino acids. V was clipped by 8 bases and J by 7 bases; unmatched bases: 7. CDR3: CASRTGRFQPQHF. The CDR3 bases are TGTGCCAGCCGGACAGGGCGATTCCAGCCCCAGCATTTT.

This clonotype appeared a few times. An end of the junction differs from the germline gene, which may be a read error. The chain couples TRBV12-3 or TRBV12-4 to TRBJ2-7; D gene ambiguous. There are 13 residues in the CDR3. CDR3 bases: TGTGCCAGCAGTTTTGGGTGGGCTCACGAGCGGTACTTC. Its translation: CASSFGWAHERYF.

The table lists this clonotype with many counts. The rearrangement links TRBV5-5 to TRBJ2-1; no firm D call. Trimming removed 4 bases from V and 4 bases from J, with 6 bases in between. This CDR3 is built from 12 residues. Germline V lookup: CDR1 SGHKS, CDR2 YYEKEE (reference sequence). The CDR3 is CASSIQYNEQFF. The CDR3 DNA reads as TGTGCCAGCAGCATCCAGTACAATGAGCAGTTCTTC.

Many counts were recorded for this clonotype. The chain uses TRBV20-1 and TRBJ2-4, with D hard to call. Germline lookup yields CDR1 DFQATT and CDR2 SNEGSKA (reference sequence). CDR3 length equals 14 residues. Trimming took 5 bases from V and 0 from J, leaving 11 bases between them. The CDR3 nucleotides are TGCAGTGCTCCCAGAGGTATAGCCAAAAACATTCAGTACTTC. This translates into CSAPRGIAKNIQYF.

The chain joins TRBV7-9 to TRBJ2-1, with 8 bases matching TRBD2. Unmatched junction bases numbered 7, after V lost 5 bases and J lost 4 bases. The CDR3 covers 15 residues. Germline lookup yields CDR1 SEHNR and CDR2 FQNEAQ (reference sequence). CDR3 amino acids: CASSPLGGRYNEQFF. CDR3 coding DNA: TGTGCCAGCAGCCCACTGGGCGGGAGGTACAATGAGCAGTTCTTC.

The table lists this clonotype with many counts. J is TRBJ2-2 and V is TRBV3-1, with unresolved D. Trimming took off 6 bases at V and 1 base at J, with 12 bases between the two ends. CDR3 length equals 15 residues. Germline V gene lookup returns CDR1 LGHDT and CDR2 YNNKEL (reference sequence). This CDR3 is CASRGEALNTGELFF. The CDR3, as DNA: TGTGCCAGCAGGGGCGAGGCCTTGAACACCGGGGAGCTGTTTTTT.

The table lists this clonotype with many counts. The chain uses TRBV7-6 and TRBJ2-3; 8 bases line up with TRBD2. This CDR3 region has 16 residues. V lost 0 bases, J lost 5 bases, and 7 bases stayed unmatched. Per germline, CDR1 SGHVS and CDR2 FNYEAQ. The CDR3, as DNA: TGTGCCAGCAGCTTAGCCCCCCCCCTAGCGGGAGATACGCAGTATTTT. This gives the protein CASSLAPPLAGDTQYF. Full variable domain (remainder filled in from reference TRBV7-6 and TRBJ2-3): GAGVSQSPRYKVTKRGQDVALRCDPISGHVSLYWYRQALGQGPEFLTYFNYEAQQDKSGLPNDRFSAERPEGSISTLTIQRTEQRDSAMYRCASSLAPPLAGDTQYFGPGTRLTVL.

This clonotype was seen more than once but under ten times. The V call is TRBV4-1, the J call TRBJ1-5; D is ambiguous. From germline, CDR1 is MGHRA and CDR2 YSYEKL. The CDR3 is 14 residues long. Trimming removed 1 base at V and 7 bases at J, with 11 bases between. CDR3 in amino acids: CASSQVGGRQPQHF. CDR3 nucleotides: TGCGCCAGCAGCCAAGTGGGCGGGAGGCAGCCCCAGCATTTT.

This clonotype has a count of ten or more. This rearrangement joins TRBV11-1 to TRBJ2-7; no definite D call. There are 13 residues in the CDR3. CDR1 and CDR2 from the germline V gene are SGHAT and FQDESV (reference sequence). V lost 3 bases and J 1 base, leaving 7 bases between the germline ends. CDR3 region: CASSFYISYEQYF. The CDR3 coding sequence is TGTGCCAGCAGCTTCTACATATCCTACGAGCAGTACTTC.

This clonotype was counted at least ten times. The chain couples TRBV28 to TRBJ2-1; no definite D call. Germline lookup yields CDR1 MDHEN and CDR2 SYDVKM. The CDR3 has 12 amino acids. Deletions cut 6 bases from V and 15 bases from J, with 18 bases between. CDR3 nucleotide sequence: TGTGCCAGCAGCGCTGACTGGACCCAGCTGTTCTTC. The encoded protein is CASSADWTQLFF.

Comments on this clonotype: This may arise from a read error, as a much more abundant clone is one base away. V and J are TRBV7-9 and TRBJ1-4; 8 nucleotides align to TRBD1. The CDR3 loop spans 13 amino acids. CDR1 is SEHNR and CDR2 is FQNEAQ in the germline V gene (reference sequence). The CDR3 region has the DNA TGTGTCAGCAGCGCGGACAGGGTTGAAAAACTGTTTTTT. Translation gives CVSSADRVEKLFF.

This clonotype was found a few times. This chain links TRBV6-6 with TRBJ1-5; no reliable D call. V shed 1 base and J shed 0 bases, with 4 bases lying between them. The CDR3 contains 14 residues. Germline lookup yields CDR1 MNHNY and CDR2 SVGAGI (reference sequence). CDR3 coding DNA: TGTGCCAGCAGTTACTACACTAGCAATCAGCCCCAGCATTTT. It codes for CASSYYTSNQPQHF.

This clonotype was found many times. The V gene is TRBV7-2, the J gene TRBJ2-3; 7 bases line up with TRBD1. The V segment lost 4 bases and the J segment 1 base; nucleotides outside the gene matches: 11. The CDR3 has 17 residues. Germline V gene data show CDR1 as SGHTA and CDR2 as FQGNSA. CDR3 bases: TGTGCCAGCAGCTCGACTACCTGGACAGGCCGCACAGATACGCAGTATTTT. It encodes CASSSTTWTGRTDTQYF.

This clonotype was recorded many times. V gene TRBV2 combines with J gene TRBJ2-5; possible D gene TRBD1, 6 bases. This CDR3 is built from 16 residues. Germline V lookup: CDR1 SNHLY, CDR2 FYNNEI. The V and J ends lost 1 base and 4 bases respectively, with 16 bases between them. As DNA, the CDR3 is TGTGCCAGCAGTGAAGTCGGATCAGGGGTTGGAGAGACCCAGTACTTC. Its protein is CASSEVGSGVGETQYF.

There are many counts of this clonotype. The V gene is TRBV5-6, the J gene TRBJ1-1; a possible D gene is TRBD1 (5 bases). The CDR3 has 14 residues. Germline-derived CDR1 and CDR2 are SGHDT and YYEEEE. V was pared by 0 bases and J by 5 bases, with 11 bases between. The CDR3 sequence: CASSLGGMGTEAFF. In DNA, the CDR3 is TGTGCCAGCAGCTTGGGGGGCATGGGTACTGAAGCTTTCTTT.

At least ten counts were recorded for this clonotype. The gene calls are TRBV27 and TRBJ2-1, with D unresolved. Germline V gene data show CDR1 as MNHEY and CDR2 as SMNVEV (reference sequence). Deletions cut 5 bases from V and 2 bases from J, with 10 bases between. The CDR3 is 14 amino acids. The chain's CDR3 is CASSPRSAYNEQFF. As DNA, the CDR3 is TGTGCCAGCAGTCCCCGTTCGGCCTACAATGAGCAGTTCTTC.